Detailed here is one T cell receptor (beta chain). The data belong to a study of patients and donors after allogeneic stem cell transplantation. MiXCR, run by TCRdb on the RT-PCR reads, gives a single entry per CDR3 protein. This sample yields about 150,000 distinct CDR3 sequences, of which about a third are seen a single time; 40% to 55% belongs to the top ten. CDR3 size: 16 residues. The V end was cut by 2 bases, the J end by 4 bases, with 14 bases between. The germline gives CDR1 KGHDR, CDR2 SFDVKD. The source is a human donor who was either an allogeneic HSCT recipient or a stem cell or donor lymphocyte infusion donor (not recorded which). It is not recorded whose cells these are; they may come from a transplant donor. The sample was blood, either unsorted or a sorted T cell fraction (not recorded which). This chain uses TRBV24-1 with TRBJ1-5; perhaps TRBD1 as D (5 bases). The CDR3 nucleotides are TGTGCCACCAGTGATTCCCGACAGTCCCCGAATCAGCCCCAGCATTTT. As protein: CATSDSRQSPNQPQHF.